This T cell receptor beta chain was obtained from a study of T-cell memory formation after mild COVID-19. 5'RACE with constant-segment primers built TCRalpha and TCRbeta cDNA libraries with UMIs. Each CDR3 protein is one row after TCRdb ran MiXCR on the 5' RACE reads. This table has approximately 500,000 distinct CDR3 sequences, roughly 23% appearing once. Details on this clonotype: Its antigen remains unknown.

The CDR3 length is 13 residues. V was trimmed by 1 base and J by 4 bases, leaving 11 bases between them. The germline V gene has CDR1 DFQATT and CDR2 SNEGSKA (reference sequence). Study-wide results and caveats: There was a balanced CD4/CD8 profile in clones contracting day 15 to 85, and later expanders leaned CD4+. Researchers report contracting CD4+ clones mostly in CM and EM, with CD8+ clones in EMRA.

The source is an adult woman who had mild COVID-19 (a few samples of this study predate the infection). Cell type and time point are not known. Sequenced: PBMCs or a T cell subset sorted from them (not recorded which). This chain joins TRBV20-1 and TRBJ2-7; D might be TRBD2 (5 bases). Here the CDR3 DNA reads TGCAGTGCTAGAGCACCTGCGGGTTACGAGCAGTACTTC. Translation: CSARAPAGYEQYF.